The rows below give T cell receptor beta chains drawn from one sample of a study of blood T cell repertoires in COVID-19. Sequencing used immunoSEQ multiplex PCR; TCRdb keeps in-frame clones, though not all of them. The sample has about 170,000 clones, roughly 84% seen once; the top ten hold approximately 14%. Specimen: peripheral blood. These TCRs come from a man younger than 35 with active or convalescent COVID-19. Both conserved end residues are part of each CDR3.

v_call cdr3_aa
TRBV3-1/TRBV3-2 CAIRRTGSYEQYF
TRBV27 CASSFRDRVSYNSPLHF
TRBV7-2 CASSSDRGETQYF
TRBV18 CASSPRSGQGGLYNEQFF
TRBV7-9 CASSYWEVVGSYGYTF
TRBV29-1 CSVEVWAGVETQYF
TRBV5-5 CASSFGSLGTEAFF
TRBV19 CASIKTGLNTEAFF
TRBV5-1 CASSTTSGGVRAAQYF
TRBV27 CASSTPGHLTDTQYF
TRBV19 CASSMTQRTSGNTIYF
TRBV3-1/TRBV3-2 CASSPGLAGVKETQYF
TRBV6-1 CASSEASGGGPYEQYF
TRBV5-4 CASSSPGAGGIDEQYF
TRBV19 CASKQGNEQFF
TRBV11-2 CASSLQGSNGYTF
TRBV4-3 CASSQDQGLRDTEAFF
TRBV19 CASSYRGSSYNEQFF
TRBV5-1 CASSQETSGSGTQYF
TRBV29-1 CSGGRGDEQFF
TRBV30 CAWSADSYEQYF
TRBV20-1 CSASPFGATNEKLFF
TRBV6-6 CASRPGTGYDQPQHF
TRBV10-2 CASATRRGLTSVEKLFF
TRBV7-8 CASSPTRVPTDTQYF
TRBV6-5 CASLPRGLKDTEAFF
TRBV18 CASSLLAGLNTGELFF
TRBV19 CASSIRQGYEQYF
TRBV6-1 CASSEAGGRAEAFF
TRBV7-7 CASSPRLAGAGTDTQYF
TRBV3-1/TRBV3-2 CASSQAYGAHGYTF
TRBV5-1 CASSSTGFGNYGYTF
TRBV11-3 CASSCKGAVKWIVQFF
TRBV6-5 CASSYSQGPEAFF
TRBV3-1/TRBV3-2 CASSQAVYEQYF
TRBV24-1 CATSGDSYGYTF
TRBV19 CASSIEARGTDTQYF
TRBV5-6 CASSPASGRAYYNEQFF
TRBV5-8 CASSFFDRNSYEQYF
TRBV9 CASSVDQDTQPYGYTF
TRBV3-1/TRBV3-2 CASSQGRGSWEKLFF
TRBV29-1 CSGTVQANYGYTF
TRBV19 CASSNGGDSGNTIYF
TRBV7-9 CASSPSGISYNEQFF
TRBV15 CATSERFQEGEQFF
TRBV6-5 CASSYSIGGGELFF